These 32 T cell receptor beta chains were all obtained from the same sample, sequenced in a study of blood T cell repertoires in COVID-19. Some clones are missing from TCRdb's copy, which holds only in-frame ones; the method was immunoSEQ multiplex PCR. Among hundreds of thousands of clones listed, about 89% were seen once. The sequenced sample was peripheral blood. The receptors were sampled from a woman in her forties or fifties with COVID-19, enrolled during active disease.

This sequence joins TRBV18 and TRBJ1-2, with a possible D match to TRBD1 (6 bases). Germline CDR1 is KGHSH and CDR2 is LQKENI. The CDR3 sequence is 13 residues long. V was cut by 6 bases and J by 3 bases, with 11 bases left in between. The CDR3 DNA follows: TGTGCCAGCTCTTCCGACAGGTACTATGGCTACACCTTC. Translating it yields CASSSDRYYGYTF.

The CDR3 is CASRGDTRNTEAFF. The CDR3 DNA reads as TGTGCCAGCAGAGGGGACACCAGAAACACTGAAGCTTTCTTT. The chain couples TRBV2 to TRBJ1-1, with a weak D call TRBD1 (6 bases). The germline gives CDR1 SNHLY, CDR2 FYNNEI. This CDR3 comprises 14 residues. Between the trimmed V and J ends, which lost 6 bases and 2 bases, there was a span of 13 bases.

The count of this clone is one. The CDR3 region is CASSLGGGYNEQFF. As DNA, the CDR3 is TGCGCCAGCAGCTTGGGCGGGGGTTACAATGAGCAGTTCTTC. The chain recombines TRBV5-1 with TRBJ2-1; TRBD2 matches at 7 bases. J gave up 4 bases and V 0 bases, and 1 base lay outside the gene matches. Germline values: CDR1 SGHRS, CDR2 YFSETQ. The CDR3 consists of 14 residues. The variable domain in full, completed from reference TRBV5-1 and TRBJ2-1, reads KAGVTQTPRYLIKTRGQQVTLSCSPISGHRSVSWYQQTPGQGLQFLFEYFSETQRNKGNFPGRFSGRQFSNSRSEMNVSTLELGDSALYLCASSLGGGYNEQFFGPGTRLTVL.

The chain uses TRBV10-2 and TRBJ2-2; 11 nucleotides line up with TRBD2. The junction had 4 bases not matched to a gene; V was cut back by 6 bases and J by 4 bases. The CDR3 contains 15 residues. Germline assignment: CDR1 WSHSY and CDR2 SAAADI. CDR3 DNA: TGCGCCAGCAGACTAGCGGGAGCGGGCACCGGGGAGCTGTTTTTT. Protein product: CASRLAGAGTGELFF.

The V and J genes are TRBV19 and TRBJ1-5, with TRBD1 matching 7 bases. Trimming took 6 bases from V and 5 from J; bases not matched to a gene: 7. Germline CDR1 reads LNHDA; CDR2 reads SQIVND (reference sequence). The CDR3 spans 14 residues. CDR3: CASRIGGGDQPQHF. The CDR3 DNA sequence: TGTGCCAGTAGGATCGGAGGGGGCGATCAGCCCCAGCATTTT.

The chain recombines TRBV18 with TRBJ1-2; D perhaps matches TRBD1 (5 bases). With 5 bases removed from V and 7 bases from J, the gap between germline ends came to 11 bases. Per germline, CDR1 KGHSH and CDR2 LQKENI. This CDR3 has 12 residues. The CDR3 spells CASSSQGAGYTF. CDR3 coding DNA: TGTGCCAGCTCATCGCAGGGTGCTGGCTACACCTTC.

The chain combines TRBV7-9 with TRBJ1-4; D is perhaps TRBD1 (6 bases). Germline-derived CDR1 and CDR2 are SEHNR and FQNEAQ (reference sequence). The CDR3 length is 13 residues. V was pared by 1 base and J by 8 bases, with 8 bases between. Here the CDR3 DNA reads TGTGCCAGCAGCTTAGGACAGGACGAAAAACTGTTTTTT. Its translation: CASSLGQDEKLFF.

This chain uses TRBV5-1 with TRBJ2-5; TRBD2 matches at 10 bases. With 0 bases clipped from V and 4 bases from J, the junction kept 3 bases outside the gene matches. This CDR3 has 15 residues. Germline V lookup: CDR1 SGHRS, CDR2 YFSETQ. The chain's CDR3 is CASSLASGRGETQYF. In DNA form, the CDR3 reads TGCGCCAGCAGCTTGGCTAGCGGGAGAGGAGAGACCCAGTACTTC.

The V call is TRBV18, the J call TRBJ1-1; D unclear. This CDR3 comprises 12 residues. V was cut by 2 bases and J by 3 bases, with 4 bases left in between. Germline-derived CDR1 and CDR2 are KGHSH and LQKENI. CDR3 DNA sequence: TGTGCCAGCTCACCATCGGACACTGAAGCTTTCTTT. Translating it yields CASSPSDTEAFF. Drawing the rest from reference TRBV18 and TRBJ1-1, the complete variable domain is NAGVMQNPRHLVRRRGQEARLRCSPMKGHSHVYWYRQLPEEGLKFMVYLQKENIIDESGMPKERFSAEFPKEGPSILRIQQVVRGDSAAYFCASSPSDTEAFFGQGTRLTVV.

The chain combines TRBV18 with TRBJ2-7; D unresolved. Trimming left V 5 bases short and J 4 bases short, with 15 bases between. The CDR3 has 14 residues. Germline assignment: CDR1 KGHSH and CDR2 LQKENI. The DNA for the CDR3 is TGTGCCAGCTCAGTACGATCGGGTCCGTACGAGCAGTACTTC. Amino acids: CASSVRSGPYEQYF.

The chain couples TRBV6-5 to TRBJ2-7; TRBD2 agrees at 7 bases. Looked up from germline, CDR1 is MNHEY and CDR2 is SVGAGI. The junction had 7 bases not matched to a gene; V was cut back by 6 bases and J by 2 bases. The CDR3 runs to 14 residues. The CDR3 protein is CASRGRGPPYEQYF. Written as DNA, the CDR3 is TGTGCCAGCAGGGGGAGGGGTCCCCCCTACGAGCAGTACTTC.

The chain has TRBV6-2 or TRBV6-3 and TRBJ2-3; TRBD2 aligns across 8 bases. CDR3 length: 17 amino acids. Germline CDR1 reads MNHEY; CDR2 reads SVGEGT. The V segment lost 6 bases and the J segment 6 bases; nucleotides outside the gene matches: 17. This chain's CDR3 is CASSSWLAGGLWDTQYF. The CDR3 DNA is TGTGCCAGCAGCTCCTGGCTAGCGGGCGGACTCTGGGATACGCAGTATTTT.

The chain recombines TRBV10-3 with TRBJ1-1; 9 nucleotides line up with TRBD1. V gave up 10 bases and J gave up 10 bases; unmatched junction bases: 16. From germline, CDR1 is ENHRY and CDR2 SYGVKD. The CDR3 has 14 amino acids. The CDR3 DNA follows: TGTGCCACCAAGGAGACAGGGGGGAAAAATGTAGCTTTCTTT. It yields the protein CATKETGGKNVAFF.

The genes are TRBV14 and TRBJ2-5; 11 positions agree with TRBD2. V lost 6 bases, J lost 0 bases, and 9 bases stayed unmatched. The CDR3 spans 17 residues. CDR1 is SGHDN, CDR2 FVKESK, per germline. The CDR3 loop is CASSRRHSGRDQETQYF. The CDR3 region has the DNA TGTGCCAGCAGTCGCCGTCATAGCGGGAGGGACCAAGAGACCCAGTACTTC.

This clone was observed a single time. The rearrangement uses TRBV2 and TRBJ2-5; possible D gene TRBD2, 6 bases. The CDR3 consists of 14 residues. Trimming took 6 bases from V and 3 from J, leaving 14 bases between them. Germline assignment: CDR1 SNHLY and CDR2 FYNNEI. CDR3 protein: CASSAGTSEETQYF. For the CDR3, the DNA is TGTGCCAGCAGCGCCGGGACTTCGGAAGAGACCCAGTACTTC.

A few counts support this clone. The DNA of the CDR3 is TGTGCCAGCAGAGCAACCTGGGCAGGGCAGAACACTGAAGCTTTCTTT. Amino acids: CASRATWAGQNTEAFF. This chain links TRBV25-1 with TRBJ1-1; possibly TRBD1 for D (5 bases). This CDR3 is built from 16 residues. From germline, CDR1 is MGHDK and CDR2 SYGVNS. V was clipped by 6 bases and J by 1 base, with 18 bases between them.

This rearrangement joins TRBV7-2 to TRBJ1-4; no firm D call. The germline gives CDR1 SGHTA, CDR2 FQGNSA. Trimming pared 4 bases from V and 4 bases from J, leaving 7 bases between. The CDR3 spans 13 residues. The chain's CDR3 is CASSSGFNEKLFF. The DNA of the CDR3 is TGTGCCAGCAGCTCCGGGTTTAATGAAAAACTGTTTTTT.

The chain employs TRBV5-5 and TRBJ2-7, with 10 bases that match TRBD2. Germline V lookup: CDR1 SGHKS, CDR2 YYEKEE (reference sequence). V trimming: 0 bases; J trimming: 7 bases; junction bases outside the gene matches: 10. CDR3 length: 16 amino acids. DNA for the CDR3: TGTGCCAGCAGCTTGGTGGGGACTAGCGTGAGTAGGGAGCAGTACTTC. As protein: CASSLVGTSVSREQYF.

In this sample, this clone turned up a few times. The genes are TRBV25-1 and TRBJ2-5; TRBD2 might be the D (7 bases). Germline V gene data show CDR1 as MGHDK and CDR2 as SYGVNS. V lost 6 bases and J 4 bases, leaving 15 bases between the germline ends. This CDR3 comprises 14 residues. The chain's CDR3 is CASRYGGLVETQYF. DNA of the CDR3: TGTGCCAGCAGGTACGGGGGGCTGGTAGAGACCCAGTACTTC.

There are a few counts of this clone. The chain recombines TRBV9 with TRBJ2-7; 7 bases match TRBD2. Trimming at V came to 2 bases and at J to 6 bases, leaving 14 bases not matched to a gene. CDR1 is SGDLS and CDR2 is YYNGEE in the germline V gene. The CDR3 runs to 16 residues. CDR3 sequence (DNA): TGTGCCAGCAGCGTCTCGGGGGGAGCCCGTCCGGGCGAGCAGTACTTC. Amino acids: CASSVSGGARPGEQYF.

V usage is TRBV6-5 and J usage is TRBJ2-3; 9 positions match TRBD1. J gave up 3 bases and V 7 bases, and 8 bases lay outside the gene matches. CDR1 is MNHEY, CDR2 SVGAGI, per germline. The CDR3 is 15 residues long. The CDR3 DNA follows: TGTGCCAGCACGGACCGACAGGGGGGGACAGATACGCAGTATTTT. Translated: CASTDRQGGTDTQYF.

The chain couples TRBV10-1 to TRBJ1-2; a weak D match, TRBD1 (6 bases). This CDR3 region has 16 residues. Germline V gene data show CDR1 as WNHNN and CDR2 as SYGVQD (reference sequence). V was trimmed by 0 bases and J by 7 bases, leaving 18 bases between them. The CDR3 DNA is TGCGCCAGCAGTGAGTCTTCGGGACAAGGGATTTTTGGCTACACCTTC. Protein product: CASSESSGQGIFGYTF.

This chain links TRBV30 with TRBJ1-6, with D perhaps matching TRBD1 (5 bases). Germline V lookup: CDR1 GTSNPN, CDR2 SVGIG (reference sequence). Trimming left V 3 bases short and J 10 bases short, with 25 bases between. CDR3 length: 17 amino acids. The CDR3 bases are TGTGCCTGGAGGGCTACCCTGGGGCCCGGGAGTAGATCACCCCTCCACTTT. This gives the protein CAWRATLGPGSRSPLHF.

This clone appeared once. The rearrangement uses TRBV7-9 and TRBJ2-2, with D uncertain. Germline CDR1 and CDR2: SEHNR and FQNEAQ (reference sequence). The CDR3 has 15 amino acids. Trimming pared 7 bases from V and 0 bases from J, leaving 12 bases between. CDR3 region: CASILAGTNTGELFF. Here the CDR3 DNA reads TGTGCCAGCATCCTGGCAGGAACGAACACCGGGGAGCTGTTTTTT.

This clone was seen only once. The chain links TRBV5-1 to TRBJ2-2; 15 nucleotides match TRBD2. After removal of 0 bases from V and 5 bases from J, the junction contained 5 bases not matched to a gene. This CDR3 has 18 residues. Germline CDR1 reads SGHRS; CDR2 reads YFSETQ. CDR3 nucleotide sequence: TGCGCCAGCAGCTTGGGGACTAGCGGGAGGGCCTCGACCGGGGAGCTGTTTTTT. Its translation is CASSLGTSGRASTGELFF.

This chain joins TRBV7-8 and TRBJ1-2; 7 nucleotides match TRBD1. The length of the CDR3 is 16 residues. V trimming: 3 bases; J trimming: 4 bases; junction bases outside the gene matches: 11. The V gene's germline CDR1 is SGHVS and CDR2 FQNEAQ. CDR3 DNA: TGTGCCAGCAGCTTCGAGGTGGGACAGAAAAGCTATGGCTACACCTTC. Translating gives CASSFEVGQKSYGYTF.

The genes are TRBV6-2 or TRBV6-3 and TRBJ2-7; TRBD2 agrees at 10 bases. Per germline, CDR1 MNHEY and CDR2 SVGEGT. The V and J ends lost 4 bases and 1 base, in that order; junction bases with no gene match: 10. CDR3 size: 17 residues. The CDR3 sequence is CASSLSLTSGSSYEQYF. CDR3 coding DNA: TGTGCCAGCAGTTTATCCCTGACTAGCGGGTCTTCCTACGAGCAGTACTTC.

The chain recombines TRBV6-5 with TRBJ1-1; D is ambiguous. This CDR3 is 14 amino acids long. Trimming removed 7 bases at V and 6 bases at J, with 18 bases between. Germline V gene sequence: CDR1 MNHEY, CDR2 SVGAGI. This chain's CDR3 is CASNKTRKGAEAFF. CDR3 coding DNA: TGTGCCAGCAATAAAACGAGGAAGGGAGCTGAAGCTTTCTTT.

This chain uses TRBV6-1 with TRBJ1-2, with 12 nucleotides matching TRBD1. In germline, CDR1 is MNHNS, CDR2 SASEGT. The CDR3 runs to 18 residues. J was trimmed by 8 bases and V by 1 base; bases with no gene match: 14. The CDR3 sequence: CASSEEVYTGTGGLGYTF. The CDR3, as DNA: TGTGCCAGCAGTGAAGAAGTATATACCGGGACAGGGGGCTTGGGCTACACCTTC.

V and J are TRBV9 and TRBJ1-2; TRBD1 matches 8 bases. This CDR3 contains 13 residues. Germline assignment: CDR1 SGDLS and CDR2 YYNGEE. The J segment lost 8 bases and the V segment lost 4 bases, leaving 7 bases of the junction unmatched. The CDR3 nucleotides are TGTGCCAGCAGCTATCAGGGGGCTCTCGGCTACACCTTC. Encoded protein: CASSYQGALGYTF.

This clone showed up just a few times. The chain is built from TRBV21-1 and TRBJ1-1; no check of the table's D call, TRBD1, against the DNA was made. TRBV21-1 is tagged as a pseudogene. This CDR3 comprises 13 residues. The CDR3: CASSKDRGTEAFF. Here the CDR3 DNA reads TGTGCCAGCAGCAAAGACAGGGGAACTGAAGCTTTCTTT.

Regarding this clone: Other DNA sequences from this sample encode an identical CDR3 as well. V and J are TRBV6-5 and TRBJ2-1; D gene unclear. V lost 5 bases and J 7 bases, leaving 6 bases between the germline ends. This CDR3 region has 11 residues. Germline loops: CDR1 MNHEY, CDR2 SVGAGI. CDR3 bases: TGTGCCAGCAGTACTCGGAATGAGCAGTTCTTC. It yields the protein CASSTRNEQFF.